This TCR beta chain came from a study of blood T cell repertoires in COVID-19. Across the whole study: Sources were T cells, B-cell-depleted T cells, or PBMCs; the material itself was cDNA or gDNA.

CDR3 size: 13 residues. The germline V and J ends were trimmed by 6 bases and 1 base, with 9 bases remaining between them. The germline V gene has CDR1 MNHEY and CDR2 SVGAGI. As handled by the study authors: Scientists estimated how many nucleated cells there were by amplifying reference gene primers. Assay: immunoSEQ multiplex PCR; the TCRdb copy retains only in-frame clones and omits some. V, J and clone size are those of that table, while D and trimming were read from the DNA. The sample has roughly 140,000 clones; about 76% are singletons. What was sequenced was peripheral blood. The source is a human donor in a cohort sampled during active COVID-19. The rearrangement joins TRBV6-5 to TRBJ2-5, with a tentative D call TRBD1 (7 bases). The CDR3 protein is CASRQGGQETQYF. In DNA form, the CDR3 reads TGTGCCAGCAGGCAGGGGGGCCAAGAGACCCAGTACTTC.